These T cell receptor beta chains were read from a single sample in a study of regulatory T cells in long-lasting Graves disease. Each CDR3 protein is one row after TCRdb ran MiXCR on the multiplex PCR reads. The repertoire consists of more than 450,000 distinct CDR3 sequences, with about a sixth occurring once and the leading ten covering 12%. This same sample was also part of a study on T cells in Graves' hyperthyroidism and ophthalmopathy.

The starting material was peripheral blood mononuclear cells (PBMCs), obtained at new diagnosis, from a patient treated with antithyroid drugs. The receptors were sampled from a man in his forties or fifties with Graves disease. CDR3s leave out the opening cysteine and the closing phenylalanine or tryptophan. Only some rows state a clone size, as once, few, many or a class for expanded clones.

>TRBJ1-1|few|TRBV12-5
ASGPTGMNTEAF
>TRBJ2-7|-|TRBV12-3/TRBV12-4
ASSRSGSRAYEQY
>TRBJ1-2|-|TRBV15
ATSRDTAGGYGYT
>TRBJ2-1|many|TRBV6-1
ASSPGLAGEGAKF
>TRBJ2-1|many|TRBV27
ASSQGLVYNEQF
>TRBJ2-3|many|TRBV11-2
ASSLSSLGGAGSTDTQY
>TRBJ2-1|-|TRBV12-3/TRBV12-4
ASTPEWGGYNEQF
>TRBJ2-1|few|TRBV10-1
ASSSPRGSGRNEQF
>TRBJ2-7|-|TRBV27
ASSLYWESYEQY
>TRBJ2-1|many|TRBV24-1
ATSDWGGEQF
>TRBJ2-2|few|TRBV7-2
ASSLILTSLGGELF
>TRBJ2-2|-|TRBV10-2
ASRTGASTGELF
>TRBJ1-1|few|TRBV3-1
ASSRAGVGTEAF
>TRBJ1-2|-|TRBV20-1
SARDEGADYGYT
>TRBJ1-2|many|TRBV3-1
ASSQAYGQRLSYYGYT
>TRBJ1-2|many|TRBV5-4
ASHDQGGPYGYT
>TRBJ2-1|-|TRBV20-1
SARAPAGGDEQF
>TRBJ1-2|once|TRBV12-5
ASHQGALGGYT
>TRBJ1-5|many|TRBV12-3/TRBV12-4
ASSRRSNQPQH
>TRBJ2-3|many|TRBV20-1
SATRQEPGLAGGGADTQY
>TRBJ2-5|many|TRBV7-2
ASSLGGSQETQY
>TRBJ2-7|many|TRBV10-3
AISEIRLAGARRYEQY
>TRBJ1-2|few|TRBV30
AWSHRGYGYT
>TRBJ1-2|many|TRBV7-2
ASRTNLNYGYT
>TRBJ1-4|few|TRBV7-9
ASSAIPTGWTNEKLF